This TCR beta chain was identified in a study of blood T cell repertoires in COVID-19. This CDR3 has 17 amino acids. V dropped 0 bases and J dropped 0 bases, with 13 bases sitting between them. Germline V gene lookup returns CDR1 SGDLS and CDR2 YYNGEE. The assay was immunoSEQ multiplex PCR, and TCRdb's table has in-frame clones only and misses some. Of over 200,000 clones detected, roughly 89% appear once; the ten largest clones hold 5.5% to 6.5%. Specimen: peripheral blood. V usage is TRBV9 and J usage is TRBJ2-1, with no clear D. The sequence derives from a man aged 60-69 years who had recovered from COVID-19. As DNA, the CDR3 is TGTGCCAGCAGCGTAGCCCCTCCAGGTAGCTCCTACAATGAGCAGTTCTTC. This sequence encodes CASSVAPPGSSYNEQFF. Drawing the rest from reference TRBV9 and TRBJ2-1, the complete variable domain is DSGVTQTPKHLITATGQRVTLRCSPRSGDLSVYWYQQSLDQGLQFLIQYYNGEERAKGNILERFSAQQFPDLHSELNLSSLELGDSALYFCASSVAPPGSSYNEQFFGPGTRLTVL.